Only a few counts were recorded for the clone carrying this T cell receptor (beta chain). Its target is unknown. The CDR3 runs 13 residues. Germline V gene data show CDR1 as DFQATT and CDR2 as SNEGSKA (reference sequence). V lost 5 bases and J lost 2; bases outside the gene matches: 3. One entry per CDR3 protein results from TCRdb running MiXCR on the reads. The table shows hundreds of thousands of distinct CDR3 sequences, with approximately 46% occurring only once. This record belongs to a study of T cell repertoires in cytomegalovirus infection. Study-wide context: The authors used CMV epitopes that were HLA-C-restricted (recently identified) and HLA-B-restricted (well studied). Public TCR beta signatures marked donors with CMV infection and the matching HLA.

Study-level results: HLA-C-restricted CMV-specific TCR beta clonotypes prevailed in the ex vivo response. Cumulative frequency of public TCR beta families picked out carriers of CMV plus the relevant HLA.

V usage is TRBV20-1 and J usage is TRBJ1-3; 7 positions agree with TRBD1. This specimen consisted of cultured PBMCs, obtained from culture after CMV antigen stimulation. The clonotype originates from a human donor in good health (CMV status not recorded). Some clones in this sample may be carry-over from other donors' samples. CDR3 region: CSADTGAGNTIYF. The CDR3 nucleotides read TGCAGTGCTGATACAGGGGCTGGAAACACCATATATTTT.